What follows describes a single T cell receptor beta chain. This CDR3 is built from 14 residues. The germline V gene has CDR1 SGHTA and CDR2 FQGNSA. V was cut by 2 bases and J by 5 bases, with 12 bases left in between. This specimen comes from a study of blood T cell repertoires in COVID-19. Study in general: Acute and convalescent COVID-19 samples came from the United States, Italy and Spain. PBMCs, B-cell-depleted T cells, or T cells were the source of the cDNA or gDNA that made up the material.

As processed by the authors: Estimation of nucleated cell counts was performed using reference gene primer amplification. Libraries were prepared by immunoSEQ multiplex PCR; TCRdb keeps only in-frame clonotypes and omits some of them. Clone size and the V and J calls come from that table; the DNA yielded D and trimming. The sample has about 200,000 clones; around 80% are singletons. The sequence was obtained from a man aged 50 to 59 who had recovered from COVID-19. The sequenced sample consisted of peripheral blood. This rearrangement joins TRBV7-2 to TRBJ1-2; D is uncertain. The CDR3 coding sequence is TGTGCCAGCAGCTTATTTGAGACTTTGTATGGCTACACCTTC. Translating gives CASSLFETLYGYTF.